The 27 T cell receptor beta chains below all came from one sample that was sequenced in a study of T cell responses to AZD1222 COVID-19 vaccine. Sequencing was performed with immunoSEQ multiplex PCR; in TCRdb, only in-frame clones are kept and a portion is missing. The sample shows 150,000 to 200,000 clones, 90% to 95% of them seen only once. The specimen was peripheral blood, collected on day 0 of AZD1222 vaccination. The source of these receptors is an adult in good health.

CDR3 in amino acids: CASRTTGVRVTEAFF. CDR3 coding DNA: TGTGCCAGCAGAACGACAGGGGTAAGAGTCACTGAAGCTTTCTTT. V is TRBV6-6 and J is TRBJ1-1; 8 nucleotides agree with TRBD1. CDR1 and CDR2 from the germline V gene are MNHNY and SVGAGI (reference sequence). The V and J ends lost 6 bases and 4 bases, in that order; junction bases with no gene match: 10. The CDR3 is 15 amino acids.

This rearrangement joins TRBV19 to TRBJ1-1; 8 bases agree with TRBD1. Germline assignment: CDR1 LNHDA and CDR2 SQIVND (reference sequence). Trimming removed 5 bases from V and 4 bases from J; junction bases left unmatched: 12. This CDR3 spans 16 amino acids. The CDR3 DNA reads as TGTGCCAGTAGTGTGACTGACAGGGGACAGAGCACTGAAGCTTTCTTT. Amino acid sequence: CASSVTDRGQSTEAFF.

The chain combines TRBV7-3 with TRBJ1-6; D might be TRBD1 (5 bases). The germline gives CDR1 SGHTA, CDR2 FQGTGA. The V end was cut by 4 bases, the J end by 4 bases, with 8 bases between. This CDR3 comprises 14 residues. The CDR3 DNA reads TGTGCCAGCAGCTCTGGGGGTTATAATTCACCCCTCCACTTT. It encodes CASSSGGYNSPLHF. Looking up the rest from reference TRBV7-3 and TRBJ1-6 gives the full variable domain: GAGVSQTPSNKVTEKGKYVELRCDPISGHTALYWYRQSLGQGPEFLIYFQGTGAADDSGLPNDRFFAVRPEGSVSTLKIQRTERGDSAVYLCASSSGGYNSPLHFGNGTRLTVT.

This clone was found once. V is TRBV7-3 and J is TRBJ1-1, with a possible D match to TRBD1 (5 bases). The CDR3 spans 13 residues. The V gene's germline CDR1 is SGHTA and CDR2 FQGTGA. Deletions cut 6 bases from V and 1 base from J, with 9 bases between. The CDR3 bases are TGTGCCAGCAGGGGGACGGCGAACACTGAAGCTTTCTTT. It encodes CASRGTANTEAFF.

The chain has TRBV5-4 and TRBJ1-2, with D uncertain. This CDR3 comprises 13 residues. Trimming removed 0 bases at V and 1 base at J, with 4 bases between. The germline gives CDR1 SGHNT, CDR2 YYREEE (reference sequence). Here the CDR3 reads CASSLVDNYGYTF. CDR3 in DNA: TGTGCCAGCAGCTTGGTGGATAACTATGGCTACACCTTC.

The gene calls are TRBV10-3 and TRBJ1-1; D gene uncertain. Germline-derived CDR1 and CDR2 are ENHRY and SYGVKD. This CDR3 comprises 13 residues. Trimming removed 2 bases at V and 0 bases at J, with 4 bases between. In DNA, the CDR3 is TGTGCCATCAGTGAGAATATGAACACTGAAGCTTTCTTT. Translating it yields CAISENMNTEAFF.

This sequence joins TRBV7-8 and TRBJ2-7; 8 nucleotides match TRBD1. This CDR3 has 17 residues. The germline V gene encodes CDR1 SGHVS and CDR2 FQNEAQ. The ends lost 3 bases at V and 2 bases at J; junction bases unmatched: 12. CDR3 amino acids: CASSFGLRDRTPYEQYF. CDR3 DNA: TGTGCCAGCAGCTTCGGCCTCCGGGACAGGACACCCTACGAGCAGTACTTC. The full variable domain, completed using reference TRBV7-8 and TRBJ2-7, is GAGVSQSPRYKVAKRGQDVALRCDPISGHVSLFWYQQALGQGPEFLTYFQNEAQLDKSGLPSDRFFAERPEGSVSTLKIQRTQQEDSAVYLCASSFGLRDRTPYEQYFGPGTRLTVT.

V gene TRBV4-3 combines with J gene TRBJ2-7, with 13 bases identical to TRBD2. The V and J ends lost 4 bases and 3 bases, in that order; junction bases with no gene match: 3. The CDR3 has 15 amino acids. The germline V gene has CDR1 LGHNA and CDR2 YSLEER. DNA of the CDR3: TGCGCCAGCAGCCCCGGACTAGCGGGAGACTACGAGCAGTACTTC. It codes for CASSPGLAGDYEQYF.

The chain carries TRBV4-2 and TRBJ2-1; TRBD2 matches 8 bases. The CDR3 has 16 amino acids. Germline V gene sequence: CDR1 LGHNA, CDR2 YNFKEQ. Trimming at V came to 0 bases and at J to 1 base, leaving 2 bases not matched to a gene. The CDR3 DNA reads as TGTGCCAGCAGCCAAGAAGGGACTAGTTCCTACAATGAGCAGTTCTTC. This codes for CASSQEGTSSYNEQFF.

This chain joins TRBV28 and TRBJ2-5; possibly TRBD2 for D (6 bases). Germline CDR1 reads MDHEN; CDR2 reads SYDVKM. Trimming left V 3 bases short and J 4 bases short, with 12 bases between. The CDR3 spans 14 residues. This CDR3 is CASSFRGTVETQYF. The CDR3 nucleotides read TGTGCCAGCAGTTTCCGCGGGACGGTAGAGACCCAGTACTTC.

This clone was recorded only once. This chain connects TRBV19 to TRBJ1-1; TRBD1 matches 7 bases. The CDR3 runs to 16 residues. Germline-derived CDR1 and CDR2 are LNHDA and SQIVND (reference sequence). The ends lost 4 bases at V and 0 bases at J; junction bases unmatched: 8. The CDR3 sequence is CASSTRDSAMNTEAFF. The CDR3 region has the DNA TGTGCCAGTAGTACCAGGGACAGCGCGATGAACACTGAAGCTTTCTTT. Full variable domain (rest looked up from reference TRBV19 and TRBJ1-1): DGGITQSPKYLFRKEGQNVTLSCEQNLNHDAMYWYRQDPGQGLRLIYYSQIVNDFQKGDIAEGYSVSREKKESFPLTVTSAQKNPTAFYLCASSTRDSAMNTEAFFGQGTRLTVV.

The V and J genes are TRBV20-1 and TRBJ2-7, with D possibly matching TRBD1 (5 bases). Germline V CDR1 and CDR2: DFQATT, SNEGSKA (reference sequence). The CDR3 loop spans 11 amino acids. Trimming pared 3 bases from V and 6 bases from J, leaving 9 bases between. The CDR3 loop reads CSARDNREQYF. In DNA, the CDR3 is TGCAGTGCTAGGGACAATCGCGAGCAGTACTTC.

This clone was recorded only once. The J gene is TRBJ2-5, the V gene TRBV27, with a weak D call TRBD1 (5 bases). CDR3 length: 14 residues. Looked up from germline, CDR1 is MNHEY and CDR2 is SMNVEV (reference sequence). Trimming stripped 5 bases from V and 2 bases from J, with 12 bases between. This CDR3 is CASSPRQRQETQYF. Written as DNA, the CDR3 is TGTGCCAGCAGTCCCCGACAGAGACAAGAGACCCAGTACTTC.

The V gene is TRBV10-3, the J gene TRBJ1-1; D unresolved. V was shortened by 3 bases and J by 8 bases, with 7 bases between the two germline ends. The CDR3 length is 11 residues. Germline V gives CDR1 ENHRY, CDR2 SYGVKD. As DNA, the CDR3 is TGTGCCATCAGTGATGTGTCGGAAGCTTTCTTT. Protein: CAISDVSEAFF.

The chain uses TRBV5-1 and TRBJ2-7, with a tentative D call TRBD1 (6 bases). V dropped 4 bases and J dropped 5 bases, with 10 bases sitting between them. CDR1 is SGHRS, CDR2 YFSETQ, per germline. The CDR3 totals 12 residues. The CDR3 DNA is TGCGCCAGCAGCCCAACAGGGCACGAGCAGTACTTC. Protein sequence: CASSPTGHEQYF.

The rearrangement uses TRBV27 and TRBJ2-3; D remains ambiguous. From germline, CDR1 is MNHEY and CDR2 SMNVEV (reference sequence). The CDR3 covers 13 residues. V lost 3 bases, J lost 3 bases, and 7 bases lay in between. CDR3 loop: CASSFKETDTQYF. In nucleotides, the CDR3 is TGTGCCAGCAGTTTCAAGGAGACAGATACGCAGTATTTT.

The V and J genes are TRBV25-1 and TRBJ1-6; D is ambiguous. Trimming removed 6 bases at V and 9 bases at J, with 9 bases between. Germline CDR1 MGHDK, CDR2 SYGVNS. The CDR3 sequence is 12 residues long. CDR3 sequence reads: CASSTQGSPLHF. The CDR3 DNA reads as TGTGCCAGCAGCACCCAAGGTTCACCCCTCCACTTT.

J is TRBJ1-4 and V is TRBV2; no firm D call. CDR1 SNHLY and CDR2 FYNNEI come from the germline V gene. The V end lost 4 bases, the J end lost 8 bases, and 11 bases lay between the germline ends. The CDR3 extends over 13 amino acids. CDR3 amino acids: CASSVVTQEKLFF. Here the CDR3 DNA reads TGTGCCAGCAGTGTTGTCACCCAAGAAAAACTGTTTTTT.

This sequence joins TRBV28 and TRBJ1-1, with a possible D match to TRBD1 (5 bases). V shed 3 bases and J shed 1 base, with 12 bases lying between them. The CDR3 has 15 amino acids. The germline CDR1 and CDR2 sequences are MDHEN and SYDVKM. This CDR3 is CASSFSGTGNTEAFF. Written as DNA, the CDR3 is TGTGCCAGCAGTTTTTCCGGGACGGGGAACACTGAAGCTTTCTTT. The complete variable domain, with remaining parts taken from reference TRBV28 and TRBJ1-1, reads DVKVTQSSRYLVKRTGEKVFLECVQDMDHENMFWYRQDPGLGLRLIYFSYDVKMKEKGDIPEGYSVSREKKERFSLILESASTNQTSMYLCASSFSGTGNTEAFFGQGTRLTVV.

V usage is TRBV4-1 and J usage is TRBJ1-6, with D maybe TRBD1 (6 bases). CDR1 MGHRA and CDR2 YSYEKL come from the germline V gene. CDR3 length equals 16 residues. The V end was cut by 1 base, the J end by 5 bases, with 12 bases between. As DNA, the CDR3 is TGCGCCAGCAGCCAAGTTTTGGGGGCGGATAATTCACCCCTCCACTTT. This sequence encodes CASSQVLGADNSPLHF.

This clone turned up a few times. The V gene is TRBV4-1, the J gene TRBJ2-1; 8 nucleotides align to TRBD1. V gave up 6 bases and J gave up 2 bases; unmatched junction bases: 6. This CDR3 contains 15 residues. Per the germline V gene, CDR1 is MGHRA and CDR2 is YSYEKL. The CDR3 sequence: CASSPQGATYNEQFF. CDR3 DNA sequence: TGCGCCAGCAGTCCTCAGGGGGCAACCTACAATGAGCAGTTCTTC.

This clone was seen a handful of times. The rearrangement joins TRBV27 to TRBJ2-7, with a weak D call TRBD1 (6 bases). Germline CDR1 and CDR2: MNHEY and SMNVEV (reference sequence). The CDR3 totals 14 residues. Trimming cost V 0 bases and J 4 bases, with 10 bases left between them. The CDR3 DNA reads TGTGCCAGCAGTTTATCGATGCAGGGGTACGAGCAGTACTTC. Protein: CASSLSMQGYEQYF.

V and J are TRBV5-5 and TRBJ2-1, with a tentative D call TRBD2 (6 bases). This CDR3 is 13 amino acids long. Between the trimmed V and J ends, which lost 4 bases and 5 bases, there was a span of 10 bases. The germline gives CDR1 SGHKS, CDR2 YYEKEE (reference sequence). CDR3 loop: CASSPGVDNEQFF. CDR3 nucleotides: TGTGCCAGCAGCCCGGGGGTAGACAATGAGCAGTTCTTC.

V is TRBV11-2 and J is TRBJ2-7, with D tentatively TRBD2 (6 bases). Trimming cost V 1 base and J 13 bases, with 17 bases left between them. This CDR3 is 13 amino acids long. From germline, CDR1 is SGHAT and CDR2 FQNNGV. DNA of the CDR3: TGTGCCAGCAGCTTAGGGGGGACTCCGGGAAGATACTTC. Residues: CASSLGGTPGRYF.

CDR3 in amino acids: CASSPRAYTEAFF. For the CDR3, the DNA is TGTGCCAGCAGCCCCAGGGCGTACACTGAAGCTTTCTTT. The chain is built from TRBV6-5 and TRBJ1-1; possible D gene TRBD1, 5 bases. This CDR3 is 13 amino acids long. Trimming cost V 6 bases and J 3 bases, with 11 bases left between them. CDR1 and CDR2 from the germline V gene are MNHEY and SVGAGI.

The chain links TRBV11-2 to TRBJ2-3; 14 positions match TRBD2. The V and J ends lost 5 bases and 6 bases, in that order; junction bases with no gene match: 13. The length of the CDR3 is 18 residues. Looked up from germline, CDR1 is SGHAT and CDR2 is FQNNGV. The CDR3 reads CASSLGTGTSGSADTQYF. Written as DNA, the CDR3 is TGTGCCAGCAGCCTGGGGACAGGGACTAGCGGGAGTGCGGATACGCAGTATTTT. The full variable domain, with the rest looked up from reference TRBV11-2 and TRBJ2-3, is EAGVAQSPRYKIIEKRQSVAFWCNPISGHATLYWYQQILGQGPKLLIQFQNNGVVDDSQLPKDRFSAERLKGVDSTLKIQPAKLEDSAVYLCASSLGTGTSGSADTQYFGPGTRLTVL.

The genes are TRBV18 and TRBJ2-6; D ambiguous. Between the trimmed V and J ends, which lost 2 bases and 2 bases, there was a span of 10 bases. The CDR3 sequence is 16 residues long. CDR1 and CDR2 from the germline V gene are KGHSH and LQKENI. The CDR3, as DNA: TGTGCCAGCTCACCAAGGCAGCTAGCTGGGGCCAACGTCCTGACTTTC. Translating it yields CASSPRQLAGANVLTF.